The clone carrying this T cell receptor (beta chain) has only a few counts. Its antigen is unknown. Graves' hyperthyroidism showing no ophthalmopathy progression within 18 months was considered stable. Clinical symptoms, serum thyroxine, TRAb, thyroid ultrasound and orbital computed tomography informed diagnoses. The source material, RNA transcripts, was used to amplify TCR beta CDR3 regions. A set of HTBI primers served as the primers for a first-round RT-PCR of the TCR CDR3. Each CDR3 protein gets one entry after TCRdb re-called the multiplex PCR reads with MiXCR. The table has about 400,000 distinct CDR3 sequences, roughly 25% seen once; the top ten hold around 67%. This specimen comes from a study of T cells in Graves' hyperthyroidism and ophthalmopathy. Overall study results and limits: Among thyroid clonotypes expanded above 0.001, most also appeared in blood. Through a model of 13 V-J features, ophthalmopathy was separated from stable hyperthyroidism.

The receptor was isolated from a man aged 50-59 years with Graves' hyperthyroidism. The sample taken for sequencing was blood.

CDR3 in DNA: TGTGCCAGCAGTACCCCCGGGACAGGGCGGGCTTCACCCCTCCACTTT. It encodes CASSTPGTGRASPLHF. The chain uses TRBV28 and TRBJ1-6; 9 bases fit TRBD1. CDR1 is MDHEN, CDR2 SYDVKM, per germline. With 5 bases clipped from V and 9 bases from J, the junction kept 11 bases outside the gene matches. CDR3 length equals 16 residues.